The sequence of this T cell receptor (beta chain) was determined in a study of T cells in localized non-small cell lung cancer (dated by TCRdb to 2018 to 2021). In the study overall: The study analyzed T cell repertoires of hundreds of early-stage NSCLC patients, comparing tumors and uninvolved tumor-adjacent lungs. The cohort was made up of 200 to 250 treatment-naive NSCLC patients whose localized lung tumors had been resected. Of the NSCLC patients, around 130 were male and approximately 110 were female, and the mean age was approximately 66 years. Overall results and qualifications from the work: Of the top 100 tumor clones, a median of roughly 56 were detected in paired uninvolved adjacent lung; under 35 were also among that lung's top 100. Longer overall survival was associated with higher T cell density in blood, whereas shorter survival was associated with higher clonality in adjacent lung. Uninvolved tumor-adjacent lung showed the highest T cell clonality, higher than tumor, which suggests more focused antigenic responses in the uninvolved tumor-adjacent lung. Because multi-region tumor sequencing was not performed, intratumor heterogeneity could not be ruled out. Because of the exploratory design, TCR variables were selected using unadjusted p-values without false-discovery rate correction.

At diagnosis, peripheral blood, uninvolved tumor-adjacent lung and tumor were collected and stored as a combination of fresh-frozen and FFPE material. Blood samples were analyzed as peripheral blood mononuclear cells for TCR repertoire profiling. Germline trimming: 5 bases from V, 2 bases from J; junction bases outside gene matches: 3. The CDR3 runs 14 amino acids, cysteine and phenylalanine included. The only DNA kept is the CDR3, 42 bases in frame from the first base. Based on the germline V gene (reference sequence), the CDR1 and CDR2 sequences are SEHNR and FQNEAQ. On this clone: Its recognized antigen is unknown. Base-call qualities are not available, and no considerably larger clone is one nucleotide away.

TCR beta CDR3 regions were sequenced from DNA using the immunoSEQ Assay. The published analysis was carried out like this. T cell density was computed as TCR beta template counts normalized to usable DNA estimated by amplifying housekeeping genes. Richness was estimated using the preseqR package, with extrapolation to 400,000 templates for PBMC samples and to 120,000 templates for tissue samples. Clonality was defined as one minus Pielou's evenness. To identify tissue-enriched TCRs, differential abundance testing was run on productive amino-acid clonotypes with a minimum total count of 5 and an alpha of 0.1. The Jaccard Index and the Morisita Overlap Index were used to measure repertoire overlap between compartments. GLIPH clustered TCR beta CDR3s with public tetramer-defined viral CDR3s; viral motifs required at least three viral sequences plus V-gene enrichment. The table was pulled from immuneACCESS by TCRdb, which kept in-frame rearrangements only. Such tables lose some clones; where checked, under half of the loss comes from unresolved V genes, and the rest has no known cause. That table furnishes V, J and clone size, whereas the DNA furnished D and trimming. The sample table shows around 83,000 clones, and 80% to 90% are seen once. Of the sample, over 12% is held by the ten largest clones.

The sequencing used peripheral blood, collected before any cancer treatment. The chain is assembled from TRBV7-9 and TRBJ1-3, with 7 middle bases fitting TRBD1. The clonotype comes from a man aged 40-75 years with stage I squamous cell lung carcinoma. The nucleotide sequence is TGTGCCAGCAGCCGTACAGGGGCTGGAAACACCATATATTTT. The resulting protein is CASSRTGAGNTIYF. With all but the CDR3 taken from the reference TRBV7-9 and TRBJ1-3 genes, the full variable domain is: DTGVSQNPRHKITKRGQNVTFRCDPISEHNRLYWYRQTLGQGPEFLTYFQNEAQLEKSRLLSDRFSAERPKGSFSTLEIQRTEQGDSAMYLCASSRTGAGNTIYFGEGSWLTVV.